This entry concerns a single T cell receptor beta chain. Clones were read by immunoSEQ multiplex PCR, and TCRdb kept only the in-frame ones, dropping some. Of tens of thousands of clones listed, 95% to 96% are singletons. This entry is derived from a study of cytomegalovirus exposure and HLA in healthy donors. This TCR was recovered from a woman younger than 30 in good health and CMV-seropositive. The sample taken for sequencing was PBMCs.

The chain's CDR3 is CASSFSAMETQYF. CDR3 nucleotides: TGCGCCAGCAGCTTTTCAGCGATGGAGACCCAGTACTTC. This chain uses TRBV5-1 with TRBJ2-5; D is undetermined. V dropped 2 bases and J dropped 5 bases, with 10 bases sitting between them. The CDR3 runs 13 residues. Germline CDR1 reads SGHRS; CDR2 reads YFSETQ.